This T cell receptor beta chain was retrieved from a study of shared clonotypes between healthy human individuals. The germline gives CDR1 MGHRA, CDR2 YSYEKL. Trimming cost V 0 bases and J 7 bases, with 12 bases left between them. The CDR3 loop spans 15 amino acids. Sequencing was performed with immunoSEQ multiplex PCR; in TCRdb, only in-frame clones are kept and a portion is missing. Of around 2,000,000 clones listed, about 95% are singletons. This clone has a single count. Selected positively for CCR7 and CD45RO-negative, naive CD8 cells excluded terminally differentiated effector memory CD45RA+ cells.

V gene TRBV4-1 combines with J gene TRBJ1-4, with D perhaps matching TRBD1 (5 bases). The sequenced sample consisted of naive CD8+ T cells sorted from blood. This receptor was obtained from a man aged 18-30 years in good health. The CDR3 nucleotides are TGCGCCAGCAGCCAAGAGGAGATCGGGGGTGAAAAACTGTTTTTT. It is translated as CASSQEEIGGEKLFF.